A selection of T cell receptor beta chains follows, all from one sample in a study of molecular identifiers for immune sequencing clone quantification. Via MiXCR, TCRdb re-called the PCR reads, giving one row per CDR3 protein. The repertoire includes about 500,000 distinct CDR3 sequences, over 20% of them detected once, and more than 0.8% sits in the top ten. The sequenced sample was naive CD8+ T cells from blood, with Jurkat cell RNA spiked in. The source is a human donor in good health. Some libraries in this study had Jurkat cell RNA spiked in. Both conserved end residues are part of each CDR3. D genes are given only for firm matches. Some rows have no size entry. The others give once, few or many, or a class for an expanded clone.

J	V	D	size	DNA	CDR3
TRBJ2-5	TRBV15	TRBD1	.	TGTGCCACCAGCAGAGTGGGACAGGGGGCTGGTCGGGAGACCCAGTACTTC	CATSRVGQGAGRETQYF
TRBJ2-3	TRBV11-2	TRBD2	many	TGTGCCAGCAGCAACCGTCCTAGCGGGAGGCAGGGAGATACGCAGTATTTT	CASSNRPSGRQGDTQYF
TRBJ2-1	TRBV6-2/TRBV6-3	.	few	TGTGCCAGCAGTTCATTCGGCTTCGCCTACAATGAGCAGTTCTTC	CASSSFGFAYNEQFF
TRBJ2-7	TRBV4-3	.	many	TGCGCCAGCAGCCAAGTTTGGGGGACTTCAAGGCACGAGCAGTACTTC	CASSQVWGTSRHEQYF
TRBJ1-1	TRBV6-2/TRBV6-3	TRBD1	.	TGTGCCAGCAGCCTTGGGACAGGGTGGTTGAACACTGAAGCTTTCTTT	CASSLGTGWLNTEAFF
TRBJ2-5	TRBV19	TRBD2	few	TGTGCCAGTAGTTCAAGGACTAGCGTGCACCAAGAGACCCAGTACTTC	CASSSRTSVHQETQYF
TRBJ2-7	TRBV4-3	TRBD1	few	TGCGCCAGCAGCCACGATGGGACAGGGGGCTACGAGCAGTACTTC	CASSHDGTGGYEQYF
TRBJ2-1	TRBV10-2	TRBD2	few	TGCGCCAGCAGTGAGTTGCGGGAGGGCCGTGTTGAGCAGTTCTTC	CASSELREGRVEQFF
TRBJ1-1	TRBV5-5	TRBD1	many	TGTGCCAGCAGCTTGCGATATGGGGGACAGGGGTTCACTGAAGCTTTCTTT	CASSLRYGGQGFTEAFF
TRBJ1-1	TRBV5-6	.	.	TGTGCCAGCAGCCACCCCTGGACGGATGAAGCTTTCTTT	CASSHPWTDEAFF
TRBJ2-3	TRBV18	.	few	TGTGCCAGCTCACCACTTACATCTGGGGGAATGGATACGCAGTATTTT	CASSPLTSGGMDTQYF
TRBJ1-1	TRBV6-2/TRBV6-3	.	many	TGTGCCAGCGTTGACAGTTTGGACACTGAAGCTTTCTTT	CASVDSLDTEAFF
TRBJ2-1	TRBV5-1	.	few	TGCGCCAGCAGCTTGGCGCGGGGAGTCTACAATGAGCAGTTCTTC	CASSLARGVYNEQFF
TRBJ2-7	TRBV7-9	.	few	TGTGCCAGCAGCCCGGAAAACCCCAGGGATAGGTACGAGCAGTACTTC	CASSPENPRDRYEQYF
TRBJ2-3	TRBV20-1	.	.	TGCAGTGCTAGTCCAGCGAACACAGATACGCAGTATTTT	CSASPANTDTQYF
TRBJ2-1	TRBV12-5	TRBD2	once	TGTGCTAGTGGCTTCAAACAGGGACTAGCGGGAGTGAGCTACAATGAGCAGTTCTTC	CASGFKQGLAGVSYNEQFF
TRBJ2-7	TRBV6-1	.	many	TGTGCCAGCAGACCCGAGGGCTTCTACGAGCAGTACTTC	CASRPEGFYEQYF
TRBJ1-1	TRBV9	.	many	TGTGCCAGCAGCCATGGGAGTAACACTGAAGCTTTCTTT	CASSHGSNTEAFF
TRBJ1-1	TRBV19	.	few	TGTGCCAGCCGGGGGGGGGTTGAAGCTTTCTTT	CASRGGVEAFF
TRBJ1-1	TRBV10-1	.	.	TGCGCCAGCAGTCGGAAACAGGGAATGGACACTGAAGCTTTCTTT	CASSRKQGMDTEAFF
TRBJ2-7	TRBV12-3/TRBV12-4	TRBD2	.	TGTGCCAGCAGTTCCAGTCCCAGGACTAGCTACGAGCAGTACTTC	CASSSSPRTSYEQYF
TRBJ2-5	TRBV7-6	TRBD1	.	TGTGCCAGCAGCTTAGACGCCCTGCTCAGGGGGTATGAGACCCAGTACTTC	CASSLDALLRGYETQYF
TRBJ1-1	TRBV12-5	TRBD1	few	TGTGCTAGTGGTTTGTCGGGACAGGGGGCGCAGAACACTGAAGCTTTCTTT	CASGLSGQGAQNTEAFF
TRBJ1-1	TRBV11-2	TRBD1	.	TGTGCCAGCAGCTTAGCCGGGACAGTCTTCGGGATGAACACTGAAGCTTTCTTT	CASSLAGTVFGMNTEAFF
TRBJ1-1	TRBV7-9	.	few	TGTGCCAGCAGCTTAATTTTAGGGCAACCTGAAGCTTTCTTT	CASSLILGQPEAFF
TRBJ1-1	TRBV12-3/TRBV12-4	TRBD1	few	TGTGCCAGCAGACTCCAGGGGGCGGAATTATTTAACATGAACACTGAAGCTTTCTTT	CASRLQGAELFNMNTEAFF
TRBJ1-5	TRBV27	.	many	TGTGCCAGCAGTTTAAGTATGGCGAATCAGCCCCAGCATTTT	CASSLSMANQPQHF
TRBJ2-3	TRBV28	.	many	TGTGCCAGCAGTTCGGACAGAGACACAGATACGCAGTATTTT	CASSSDRDTDTQYF
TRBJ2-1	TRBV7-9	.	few	TGTGCCAGCAGCTACCTTCGGCCCTACAATGAGCAGTTCTTC	CASSYLRPYNEQFF
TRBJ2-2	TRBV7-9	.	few	TGTGCCAGCAGCTTGGCGGTCGGTACCGGGGAGCTGTTTTTT	CASSLAVGTGELFF
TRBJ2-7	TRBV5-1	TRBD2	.	TGCGCTAGCTGGCGGGGGGGATTTGAGCAGTACTTC	CASWRGGFEQYF
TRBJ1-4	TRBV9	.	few	TGTGCCAGCAGCGTAGGGGCCCTCCTCCCTGAAAAACTGTTTTTT	CASSVGALLPEKLFF
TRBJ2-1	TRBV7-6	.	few	TGTGCCAGCAGCTTCTCCCTCTCCCCTAATGGCAACAGGCAGTTCTTC	CASSFSLSPNGNRQFF
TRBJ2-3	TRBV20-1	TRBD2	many	TGCAGTGCTAGAGATCTAGCGGGACCTAGCACAGATACGCAGTATTTT	CSARDLAGPSTDTQYF
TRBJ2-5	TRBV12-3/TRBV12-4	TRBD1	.	TGTGCCAGCAGGGCCGACAGGGGGCCAGACCAAGAGACCCAGTACTTC	CASRADRGPDQETQYF
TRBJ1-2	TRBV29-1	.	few	TGCAGCGTTCCCGGTGTTAGGTCCCATGGCTACACCTTC	CSVPGVRSHGYTF
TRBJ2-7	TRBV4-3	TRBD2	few	TGCGCCAGCAGCCAAGATTCACTAGCGGGGGAGCAGTACTTC	CASSQDSLAGEQYF
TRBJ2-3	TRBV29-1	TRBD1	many	TGCAGCGTTGAACGGGGAGGACAGGGAAACACAGATACGCAGTATTTT	CSVERGGQGNTDTQYF
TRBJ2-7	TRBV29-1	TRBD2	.	TGCAGCGTTGAGGTAGGACTAGCCTCGGGGGAGCAGTACTTC	CSVEVGLASGEQYF
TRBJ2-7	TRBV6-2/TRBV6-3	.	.	TGTGCCAGCAAGTATTCTCGGACACGGAACGAGTACGAGCAGTACTTC	CASKYSRTRNEYEQYF
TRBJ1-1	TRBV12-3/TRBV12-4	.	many	TGTGCCAGCAGCTTAGGGAGAATCACTGAAGCTTTCTTT	CASSLGRITEAFF
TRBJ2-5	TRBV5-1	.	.	TGCGCCAGCAGCTTTGAGGATTCTTGGATAGAGACCCAGTACTTC	CASSFEDSWIETQYF
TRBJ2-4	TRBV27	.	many	TGTGCCAGCAGATCAACAGGGACCAAAAACATTCAGTACTTC	CASRSTGTKNIQYF
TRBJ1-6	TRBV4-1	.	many	TGCGCCAGCAGCCAAGTACAGGGCTCCAGTTCACCCCTCCACTTT	CASSQVQGSSSPLHF
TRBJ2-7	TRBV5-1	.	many	TGCGCCAGCAGCTTGGGATCGGGGCTCTACGAGCAGTACTTC	CASSLGSGLYEQYF
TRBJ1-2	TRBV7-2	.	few	TGTGCCAGCAGCTTAGGAGGGGGGCCGGGGGGAGGCTACACCTTC	CASSLGGGPGGGYTF
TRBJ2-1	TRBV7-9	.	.	TGTGCCAGCAGCTTAGTTCCGTCCTTAGAGCAGTTCTTC	CASSLVPSLEQFF